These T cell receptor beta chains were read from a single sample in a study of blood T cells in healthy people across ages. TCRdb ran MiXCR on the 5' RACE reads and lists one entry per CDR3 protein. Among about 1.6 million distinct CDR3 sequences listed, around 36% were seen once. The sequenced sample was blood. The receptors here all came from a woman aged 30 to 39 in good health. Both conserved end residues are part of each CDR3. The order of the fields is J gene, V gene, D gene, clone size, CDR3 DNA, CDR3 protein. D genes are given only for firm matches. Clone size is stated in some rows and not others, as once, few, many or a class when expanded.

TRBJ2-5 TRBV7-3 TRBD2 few TGTGCCAGCAGCGCCGTAGCGGGAGTTGGGGGTGAGCAGTACTTC CASSAVAGVGGEQYF
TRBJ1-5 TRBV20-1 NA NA TGCAGTGCTAGCTTGCATCAGCCCCAGCATTTT CSASLHQPQHF
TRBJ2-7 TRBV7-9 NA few TGTGCCAGCAGCTTACAGGGGCCAGGCTACGAGCAGTACTTC CASSLQGPGYEQYF
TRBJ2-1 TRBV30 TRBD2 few TGTGCCTGGAACCCGGGGGGGAGTGAGCAGTTCTTC CAWNPGGSEQFF
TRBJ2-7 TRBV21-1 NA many TGTGCCAGCAGGAAGGGGACCGGGGACTACGAGCAGTACTTC CASRKGTGDYEQYF
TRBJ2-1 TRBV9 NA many TGTGCCAGCAGCGGTAGCGGTACCTACAATGAGCAGTTCTTC CASSGSGTYNEQFF
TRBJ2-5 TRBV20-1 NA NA TGCAGTGCTAGAGGTCTAGACGGTCCCGGGAGGACCCAGTACTTC CSARGLDGPGRTQYF
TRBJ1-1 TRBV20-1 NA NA TGCAGTGCTAGAGGGACGAACCATATGAACACTGAAGCTTTCTTT CSARGTNHMNTEAFF
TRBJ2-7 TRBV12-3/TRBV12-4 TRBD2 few TGTGCCAGCAGATCGGGGGGGGAGAACCAGCAGTACTTC CASRSGGENQQYF
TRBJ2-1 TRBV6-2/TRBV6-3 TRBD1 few TGTGCCAGCAGAAACAGGGGGCGGAATGAGCAGTTCTTC CASRNRGRNEQFF
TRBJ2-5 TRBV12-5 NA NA TGTGCTAGTGGTTCCGGGGGAGGAGAGACCCAGTACTTC CASGSGGGETQYF
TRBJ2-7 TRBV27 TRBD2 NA TGTGCCAGCAGTCTGGACGGGGGGTATCACGAGCAGTACTTC CASSLDGGYHEQYF
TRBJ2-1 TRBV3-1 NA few TGTGCCAGCAGCCAAGATATCAATGAGCAGTTCTTC CASSQDINEQFF
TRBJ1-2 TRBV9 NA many TGTGCCAGCAGAGGAGAGAGCGAGTTCTATGGCTACACCTTC CASRGESEFYGYTF
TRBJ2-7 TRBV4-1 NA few TGCGCCAGCAGCCAAGGTCAGGGCCTGGGTGGCTACGAGCAGTACTTC CASSQGQGLGGYEQYF
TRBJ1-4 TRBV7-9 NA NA TGTGCCAGCAGCCCTCGGTTGGTTGGGGCAACTAATGAAAAACTGTTTTTT CASSPRLVGATNEKLFF
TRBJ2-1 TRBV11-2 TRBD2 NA TGTGCCAGCAGCTTAGGCGGGAGGGCCTCCTTTCTTAGGTCCCACAATGAGCAGTTCTTC CASSLGGRASFLRSHNEQFF
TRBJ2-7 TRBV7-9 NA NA TGTGCCAGCAGCTTACCGGGAGAGAGCTACGAGCAGTACTTC CASSLPGESYEQYF
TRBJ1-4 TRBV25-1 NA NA TGTGCCAGCAGTGACCCCCGTTATTCAGGTGAAAAACTGTTTTTT CASSDPRYSGEKLFF
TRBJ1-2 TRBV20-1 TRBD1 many TGCAGTGCGGTAACAGGGGGCAGCTATGGCTACACCTTC CSAVTGGSYGYTF
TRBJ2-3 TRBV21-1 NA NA TGTGCCAGCAGCAAATATGGGGGACAGATCTCAGATACGCAGTATTTT CASSKYGGQISDTQYF
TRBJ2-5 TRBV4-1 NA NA TGCGCCAGCAGCCCTACGGGAGAGACCTACAGCGGAGACGAGCGGTACTTC CASSPTGETYSGDERYF
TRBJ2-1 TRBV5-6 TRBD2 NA TGTGCCAGCAGCTCCCCGGGGACTAGCGGGAGCGGCCCCTACAATGAGCAGTTCTTC CASSSPGTSGSGPYNEQFF
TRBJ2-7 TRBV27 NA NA TGTGCCAGCAGCCAGACAGAGACCAGTCCGGAGCAGTACTTC CASSQTETSPEQYF
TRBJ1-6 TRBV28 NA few TGTGCCAGCAGCCAGGGGTGGAATAATTCACCCCTCCACTTT CASSQGWNNSPLHF